Below are 15 T cell receptor beta chains sequenced from a single sample in a study of T cell responses to AZD1222 COVID-19 vaccine. Profiling relied on immunoSEQ multiplex PCR, and the TCRdb table lists in-frame clones only, not all of them. The data contain 100,000 or so clones, about 92% of them singletons. The sample consisted of peripheral blood, taken on day 0 of AZD1222 vaccination. These receptors were collected from an adult in good health.

The chain uses TRBV15 and TRBJ1-6; no clear D gene. This CDR3 has 16 residues. Trimming shortened V by 0 bases and J by 0 bases, and 6 bases separated the two germline ends. CDR1 is LNHNV and CDR2 is YYDKDF in the germline V gene (reference sequence). CDR3 protein: CATSRDGSSYNSPLHF. The CDR3 coding sequence is TGTGCCACCAGCAGAGACGGAAGCTCCTATAATTCACCCCTCCACTTT.

This clone has a single count. J is TRBJ1-6 and V is TRBV5-5; unclear D gene. This CDR3 region has 14 residues. Between the trimmed V and J ends, which lost 0 bases and 9 bases, there was a span of 10 bases. Per the germline V gene, CDR1 is SGHKS and CDR2 is YYEKEE (reference sequence). Here the CDR3 reads CASSLVAGPSPLHF. In DNA, the CDR3 is TGTGCCAGCAGCTTGGTGGCAGGCCCTTCACCCCTCCACTTT.

The chain recombines TRBV5-1 with TRBJ1-3; D gene uncertain. The V gene lost 0 bases and the J gene lost 0 bases, with 10 bases spanning the gap. The CDR3 covers 16 residues. The germline gives CDR1 SGHRS, CDR2 YFSETQ. The CDR3: CASSLGSPTSGNTIYF. The CDR3 bases are TGCGCCAGCAGCTTGGGCAGCCCGACCTCTGGAAACACCATATATTTT.

Only one count was recorded for this clone. The chain carries TRBV6-2 or TRBV6-3 and TRBJ2-4; D is perhaps TRBD2 (5 bases). With 5 bases removed from V and 3 bases from J, the gap between germline ends came to 14 bases. Germline-derived CDR1 and CDR2 are MNHEY and SVGEGT. This CDR3 is 15 amino acids long. The CDR3 DNA sequence: TGTGCCAGCAGTCCCCAGGAGAGGGTCAAAAACATTCAGTACTTC. Residues: CASSPQERVKNIQYF.

The CDR3 protein is CASSPRDTGGNTEAFF. CDR3 bases: TGTGCCAGCTCACCTCGGGACACAGGGGGGAACACTGAAGCTTTCTTT. The chain employs TRBV18 and TRBJ1-1; 8 nucleotides align to TRBD1. Germline CDR1 reads KGHSH; CDR2 reads LQKENI. Trimming cost V 3 bases and J 1 base; bases outside gene matches: 7. This CDR3 is 16 amino acids long.

This clone has only one observation. The chain couples TRBV4-1 to TRBJ2-3; D unresolved. The CDR3 has 16 amino acids. Germline V lookup: CDR1 MGHRA, CDR2 YSYEKL. V was trimmed by 0 bases and J by 2 bases, leaving 12 bases between them. The CDR3 nucleotides are TGCGCCAGCAGCCAAGACCATAGGATCCCCACAGATACGCAGTATTTT. Translation: CASSQDHRIPTDTQYF.

The rearrangement links TRBV4-3 to TRBJ2-3, with D possibly matching TRBD2 (6 bases). In germline, CDR1 is LGHNA, CDR2 YSLEER. V lost 3 bases and J lost 1, with 17 bases in between. The CDR3 loop spans 17 amino acids. Written as DNA, the CDR3 is TGCGCCAGCAGCCAGAGGGCCGGGACTGGGGGCACAGATACGCAGTATTTT. Translated, it gives CASSQRAGTGGTDTQYF.

The DNA of the CDR3 is TGTGCCAGCAGCAGATACCCGGGACTGAATAATTCACCCCTCCACTTT. Protein: CASSRYPGLNNSPLHF. The chain carries TRBV21-1 and TRBJ1-6. TRBV21-1 is a listed pseudogene. The CDR3 consists of 16 residues.

The chain uses TRBV7-2 and TRBJ2-7; the match to TRBD2 covers 11 bases. The CDR3 runs to 16 residues. Trimming removed 3 bases from V and 2 bases from J; junction bases left unmatched: 6. Germline V CDR1 and CDR2: SGHTA, FQGNSA. This CDR3 is CASSLTSGVPPYEQYF. In nucleotides, the CDR3 is TGTGCCAGCAGCTTGACTAGCGGGGTACCCCCCTACGAGCAGTACTTC.

The gene calls are TRBV3-1 (or the pseudogene TRBV3-2) and TRBJ1-5; 9 bases fit TRBD1. The CDR3 is made up of 15 amino acids. CDR1 and CDR2 from the germline V gene are LGHDT and YNNKEL (reference sequence). The V segment lost 3 bases and the J segment 7 bases; nucleotides outside the gene matches: 7. CDR3 protein: CASSQDRGRGQPQHF. The CDR3 DNA follows: TGTGCCAGCAGCCAGGACAGGGGAAGGGGACAGCCCCAGCATTTT.

This clone has only one observation. J is TRBJ1-5 and V is TRBV28; tentative D call: TRBD1 (6 bases). The CDR3 contains 15 residues. Trimming left V 6 bases short and J 2 bases short, with 14 bases between. Germline V CDR1 and CDR2: MDHEN, SYDVKM. The DNA for the CDR3 is TGTGCCAGCAGCCCTAGAGGGGGGGGCAATCAGCCCCAGCATTTT. Amino acid sequence: CASSPRGGGNQPQHF.

The chain is built from TRBV14 and TRBJ2-7; 10 bases align to TRBD1. Germline loops: CDR1 SGHDN, CDR2 FVKESK. This CDR3 contains 14 residues. Trimming at V came to 4 bases and at J to 5 bases, leaving 5 bases not matched to a gene. CDR3 in amino acids: CASSRDRGRNEQYF. CDR3 coding DNA: TGTGCCAGCAGCCGGGACAGGGGAAGAAACGAGCAGTACTTC.

The chain combines TRBV6-5 with TRBJ2-7; the match to TRBD1 covers 7 bases. Looked up from germline, CDR1 is MNHEY and CDR2 is SVGAGI. The CDR3 loop spans 12 amino acids. V shed 7 bases and J 5 bases; nucleotides not matched to a gene: 5. As DNA, the CDR3 is TGTGCCAGCATAGGGGGCGCCAACGAGCAGTACTTC. Protein: CASIGGANEQYF.

The chain joins TRBV9 to TRBJ2-6; no definite D call. The CDR3 is made up of 15 amino acids. Germline V CDR1 and CDR2: SGDLS, YYNGEE. Between the trimmed V and J ends, which lost 4 bases and 2 bases, there was a span of 10 bases. In DNA form, the CDR3 reads TGTGCCAGCAGCCCCCCAGAAACTGGGGCCAACGTCCTGACTTTC. Amino acid sequence: CASSPPETGANVLTF.

The V call is TRBV6-2 or TRBV6-3, the J call TRBJ1-1; the match to TRBD1 covers 7 bases. CDR3 length: 13 amino acids. CDR1 is MNHEY, CDR2 SVGEGT, per germline. J lost 1 base, V lost 5 bases, and 1 base had no gene match. CDR3: CASSNRGNTEAFF. CDR3 nucleotide sequence: TGTGCCAGCAGTAACAGGGGGAACACTGAAGCTTTCTTT.